One T cell receptor (beta chain) is described in this entry. Trimming cost V 4 bases and J 1 base; bases outside gene matches: 6. Germline V gives CDR1 MNHEY, CDR2 SVGAGI. The CDR3 length is 15 residues. These data belong to a study of cytomegalovirus exposure and HLA in healthy donors. Vbeta (60) and Jbeta (13) primers were used in the PCR. Clones were read by immunoSEQ multiplex PCR, and TCRdb kept only the in-frame ones, dropping some. The repertoire consists of about 130,000 clones, with about 78% occurring once and the leading ten covering approximately 1.5%. The clonotype comes from a female donor in good health and CMV-seronegative. The sample comprised PBMCs. This sequence joins TRBV6-5 and TRBJ2-5; TRBD1 matches 7 bases. As DNA, the CDR3 is TGTGCCAGCAGTTTAACCCGGGACAGCCAAGAGACCCAGTACTTC. Its translation is CASSLTRDSQETQYF.